This T cell receptor (beta chain) was identified during a study of shared clonotypes between healthy human individuals. Study outcomes and limitations: Sample collection involved blood only; tissue repertoires are likely different. Expectations were that clonotype sharing among donors would be affected by sequencing depth.

With regard to this clone: Its matching antigen is unknown.

Every subset's genomic DNA went evenly onto several immunoSEQ plates. Measured with immunoSEQ multiplex PCR; TCRdb has only the in-frame clones, and not every one. The table includes approximately 2.3 million clones, 85% to 95% detected once. V gave up 7 bases and J gave up 4 bases, with 13 bases separating them. The CDR3 spans 13 residues. Looked up from germline, CDR1 is MNHNS and CDR2 is SASEGT. The receptor was derived from a man younger than 35 in good health. Some clones in this sample may be carry-over from other donors' samples. The sample taken for sequencing was naive CD4+ T cells from PBMCs. Subset specified: CD45RA+ positively selected. The rearrangement joins TRBV6-1 to TRBJ1-2; a weak D match, TRBD1 (5 bases). The CDR3 protein is CASTRHRSYGYTF. The CDR3 bases are TGTGCCAGCACCCGACACAGGAGCTATGGCTACACCTTC.